Shown below are 9 T cell receptor beta chains from a single sample sequenced in a study of T cells in Graves' hyperthyroidism and ophthalmopathy (dated by TCRdb to between 2019 and 2020). Libraries came from multiplex PCR. This sample was sequenced with an Illumina HiSeq 2000. The TCR beta CDR3 regions were amplified from RNA transcripts. The TCR CDR3 was subjected to a first round of RT-PCR using the HTBI primer set and the Qiagen OneStep RT-PCR kit. TCRdb cleaned the public reads at Q25 with fastp, built clones with MiXCR and kept in-frame beta chains. CDR3 protein duplicates are merged, each entry listing the most common genes and DNA. This sample has 550,000 to 600,000 distinct CDR3 sequences in its table, and 11% to 15% of those were observed once. The top ten clones comprise 7% to 9% of the sample. The sample was blood. These receptors were taken from a woman aged 18-30 years with Graves' ophthalmopathy.

This clonotype has just a few counts. The chain employs TRBV6-2 or TRBV6-3 and TRBJ1-1; 9 bases map to TRBD1. The ends lost 0 bases at V and 1 base at J; junction bases unmatched: 6. Germline V gives CDR1 MNHEY, CDR2 SVGEGT. CDR3 size: 17 residues. This chain's CDR3 is CASSYSRTGERNTEAFF. CDR3 sequence (DNA): TGTGCCAGCAGTTACTCCCGGACAGGGGAACGGAACACTGAAGCTTTCTTT.

This clonotype occurred a few times. This chain joins TRBV20-1 and TRBJ2-1; possible D gene TRBD2, 6 bases. V was pared by 3 bases and J by 1 base, with 7 bases between. Per germline, CDR1 DFQATT and CDR2 SNEGSKA (reference sequence). There are 13 residues in the CDR3. This CDR3 is CSASRGSYNEQFF. The CDR3 DNA sequence: TGCAGTGCTAGTCGGGGGTCCTACAATGAGCAGTTCTTC.

V and J are TRBV7-8 and TRBJ2-7; 8 bases align to TRBD2. The CDR3 has 14 residues. Germline V gene data show CDR1 as SGHVS and CDR2 as FQNEAQ. V lost 4 bases, J lost 3 bases, and 5 bases stayed unmatched. CDR3 protein: CASSYSGTRYEQYF. CDR3 sequence (DNA): TGTGCCAGCAGCTATAGCGGGACCCGCTACGAGCAGTACTTC. Combining the CDR3 with reference TRBV7-8 and TRBJ2-7 gives the whole variable domain GAGVSQSPRYKVAKRGQDVALRCDPISGHVSLFWYQQALGQGPEFLTYFQNEAQLDKSGLPSDRFFAERPEGSVSTLKIQRTQQEDSAVYLCASSYSGTRYEQYFGPGTRLTVT.

This clonotype has ten or more counts. The chain carries TRBV28 and TRBJ1-6; 8 nucleotides align to TRBD1. This CDR3 is built from 15 residues. Germline CDR1 MDHEN, CDR2 SYDVKM. Germline trimming cut 3 bases from V and 10 bases from J; bases unmatched to any gene: 8. The CDR3 loop is CASSFLNRGWSPLHF. DNA of the CDR3: TGTGCCAGCAGTTTCCTCAACAGGGGGTGGTCACCCCTCCACTTT.

Remarks on this clonotype: This may be a read error, as it is one base from a much larger clone. V and J are TRBV29-1 and TRBJ1-1, with unresolved D. This CDR3 spans 13 amino acids. Germline CDR1 is SQVTM and CDR2 is ANQGSEA. The CDR3 nucleotides are TGCAGCGTTGAAGTACGCATGAACACTGAAGCTCTCTTT. Translation gives CSVEVRMNTEALF.

The chain couples TRBV15 to TRBJ2-7, with D unclear. The CDR3 runs to 17 residues. Germline loops: CDR1 LNHNV, CDR2 YYDKDF (reference sequence). V was pared by 1 base and J by 2 bases, with 18 bases between. The CDR3 DNA reads TGTGCCACCAGCAGAGGTCCCTCCCTGAACGGAGCCTACGAGCAGTACTTC. It yields the protein CATSRGPSLNGAYEQYF.

This clonotype has a handful of counts. This chain uses TRBV14 with TRBJ2-7; a weak D match, TRBD1 (7 bases). V gave up 1 base and J gave up 8 bases, with 27 bases separating them. Germline assignment: CDR1 SGHDN and CDR2 FVKESK. This CDR3 has 18 amino acids. For the CDR3, the DNA is TGTGCCAGCAGCCAAGGAAGGGGCTTGCGGGACAGATCCTATAAGCAGTACTTC. Its translation is CASSQGRGLRDRSYKQYF. The variable domain in full, completed from reference TRBV14 and TRBJ2-7, reads EAGVTQFPSHSVIEKGQTVTLRCDPISGHDNLYWYRRVMGKEIKFLLHFVKESKQDESGMPNNRFLAERTGGTYSTLKVQPAELEDSGVYFCASSQGRGLRDRSYKQYFGPGTRLTVT.

V gene TRBV10-3 combines with J gene TRBJ2-7, with a possible D match to TRBD1 (5 bases). Germline CDR1 reads ENHRY; CDR2 reads SYGVKD. Trimming left V 6 bases short and J 0 bases short, with 9 bases between. This CDR3 spans 13 amino acids. The CDR3 loop reads CAIRDTSSYEQYF. CDR3 DNA: TGTGCCATCAGGGACACGAGCTCCTACGAGCAGTACTTC.

This clonotype was observed many times. The CDR3 DNA follows: TGTGCCAGCAGCTTAGAAAAGCGCACAGATACGCAGTATTTT. Encoded protein: CASSLEKRTDTQYF. The chain combines TRBV11-2 with TRBJ2-3, with D unresolved. This CDR3 is 14 amino acids long. The germline gives CDR1 SGHAT, CDR2 FQNNGV. Trimming removed 0 bases at V and 1 base at J, with 5 bases between.